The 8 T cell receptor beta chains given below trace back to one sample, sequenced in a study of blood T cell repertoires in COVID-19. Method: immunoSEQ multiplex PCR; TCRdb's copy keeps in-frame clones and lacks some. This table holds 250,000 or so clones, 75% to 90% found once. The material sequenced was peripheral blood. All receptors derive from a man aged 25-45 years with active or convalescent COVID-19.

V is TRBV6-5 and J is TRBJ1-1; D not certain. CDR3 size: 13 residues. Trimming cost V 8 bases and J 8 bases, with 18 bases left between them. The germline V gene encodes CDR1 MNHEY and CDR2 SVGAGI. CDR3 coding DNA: TGTGCCAGCCTAGATGGCATCTCCGAGGAAGCTTTCTTT. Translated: CASLDGISEEAFF.

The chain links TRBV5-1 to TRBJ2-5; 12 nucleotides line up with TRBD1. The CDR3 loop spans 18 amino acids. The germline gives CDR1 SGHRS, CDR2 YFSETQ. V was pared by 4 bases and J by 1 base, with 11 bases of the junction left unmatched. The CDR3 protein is CASSVGQGAEGLQETQYF. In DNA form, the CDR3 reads TGCGCCAGCAGCGTGGGACAGGGGGCGGAGGGACTCCAAGAGACCCAGTACTTC.

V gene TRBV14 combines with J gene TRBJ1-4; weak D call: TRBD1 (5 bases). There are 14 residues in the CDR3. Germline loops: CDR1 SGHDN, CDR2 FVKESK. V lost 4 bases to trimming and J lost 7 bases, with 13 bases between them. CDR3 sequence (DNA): TGTGCCAGCAGCCCCAAGGAACAGGTTGAAAAACTGTTTTTT. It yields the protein CASSPKEQVEKLFF. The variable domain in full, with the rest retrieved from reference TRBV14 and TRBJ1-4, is EAGVTQFPSHSVIEKGQTVTLRCDPISGHDNLYWYRRVMGKEIKFLLHFVKESKQDESGMPNNRFLAERTGGTYSTLKVQPAELEDSGVYFCASSPKEQVEKLFFGSGTQLSVL.

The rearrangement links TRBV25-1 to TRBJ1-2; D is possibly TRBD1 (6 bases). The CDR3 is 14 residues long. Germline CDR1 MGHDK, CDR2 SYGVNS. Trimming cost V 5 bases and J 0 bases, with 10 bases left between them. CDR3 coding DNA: TGTGCCAGCAGTCAACAGGGAGCTAACTATGGCTACACCTTC. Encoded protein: CASSQQGANYGYTF.

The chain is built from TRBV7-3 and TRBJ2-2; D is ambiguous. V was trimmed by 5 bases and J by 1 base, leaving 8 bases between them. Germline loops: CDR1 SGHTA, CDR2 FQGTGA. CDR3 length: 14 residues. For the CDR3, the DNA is TGTGCCAGCAGCATACCGGGGAACACCGGGGAGCTGTTTTTT. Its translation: CASSIPGNTGELFF.

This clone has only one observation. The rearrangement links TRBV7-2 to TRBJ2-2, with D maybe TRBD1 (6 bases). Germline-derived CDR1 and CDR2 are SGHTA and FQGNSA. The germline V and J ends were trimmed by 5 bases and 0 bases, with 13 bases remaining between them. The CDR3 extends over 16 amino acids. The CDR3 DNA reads TGTGCCAGCAGCCGTAACAGGGCCGCGAACACCGGGGAGCTGTTTTTT. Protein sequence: CASSRNRAANTGELFF.

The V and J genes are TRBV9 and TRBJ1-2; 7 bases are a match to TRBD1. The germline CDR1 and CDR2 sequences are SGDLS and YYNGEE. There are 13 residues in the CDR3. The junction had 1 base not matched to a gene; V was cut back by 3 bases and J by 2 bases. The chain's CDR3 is CASSEQGNYGYTF. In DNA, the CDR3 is TGTGCCAGCAGCGAACAGGGGAACTATGGCTACACCTTC.

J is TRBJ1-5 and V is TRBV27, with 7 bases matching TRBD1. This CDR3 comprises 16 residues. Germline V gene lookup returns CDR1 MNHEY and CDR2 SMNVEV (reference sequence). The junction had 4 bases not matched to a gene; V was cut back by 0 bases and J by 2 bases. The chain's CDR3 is CASSLSGQDGNQPQHF. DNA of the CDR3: TGTGCCAGCAGTTTATCCGGACAGGATGGCAATCAGCCCCAGCATTTT.